Listed here is a single T cell receptor beta chain. These data are taken from a study of blood T cell repertoires in COVID-19. Study details: The samples span acute and convalescent COVID-19 from the United States, Italy and Spain. Nucleic acid was either cDNA or gDNA, and it came from T cells, B-cell-depleted T cells, or PBMCs.

CDR1 SEHNR and CDR2 FQNEAQ come from the germline V gene (reference sequence). V shed 7 bases and J shed 3 bases, with 12 bases lying between them. This CDR3 spans 13 amino acids. The authors' processing: Reference gene primer amplification gave estimated nucleated cell counts. This table comes from immunoSEQ multiplex PCR, and its TCRdb copy is limited to in-frame clones, with some not included. V and J calls and clone size are given by that table; D and trimming were obtained from the DNA. In the table there are 65,000 to 75,000 clones, 70% to 80% of which are singletons. This receptor was taken from a man between 65 and 80 years old with acute or convalescent COVID-19. The source material was peripheral blood. The V and J genes are TRBV7-9 and TRBJ1-2; weak D call: TRBD1 (6 bases). The CDR3 DNA sequence: TGTGCCAGCACGCGTGCAGGGGACTATGGCTACACCTTC. Translation: CASTRAGDYGYTF.